This T cell receptor (beta chain) was sequenced during a study of blood T cell repertoires in COVID-19. Whole-study context: There were acute and convalescent COVID-19 samples, and they came from the United States, Italy and Spain. Sources were T cells, B-cell-depleted T cells, or PBMCs; the material itself was cDNA or gDNA.

In the study's own analysis: By means of reference gene primer amplification, nucleated cell counts were estimated. Sequencing was performed with immunoSEQ multiplex PCR; in TCRdb, only in-frame clones are kept and a portion is missing. V, J and clone size reflect that table, while D and trimming were determined from the DNA. The sample consists of approximately 140,000 clones, roughly 88% of them appearing once. The V gene's germline CDR1 is MNHEY and CDR2 SVGEGT. J was trimmed by 7 bases and V by 6 bases; bases with no gene match: 16. This CDR3 is built from 16 residues. Adults between roughly 18 and 89 years of age took part from under 25 US areas.

The chain has TRBV6-2 or TRBV6-3 and TRBJ2-3; TRBD2 aligns across 7 bases. Sequenced: PBMCs or T cells enriched from blood (not recorded which). This TCR was recovered from a woman in her twenties or thirties with acute COVID-19. CDR3 sequence reads: CASSLQTSSLGYTQYF. CDR3 coding DNA: TGTGCCAGCAGCCTACAGACTAGCTCATTAGGTTATACGCAGTATTTT.